These 32 T cell receptor beta chains were all obtained from the same sample, sequenced in a study of tumor-infiltrating lymphocytes in localized non-small cell lung cancer. The assay was immunoSEQ multiplex PCR, and TCRdb's table has in-frame clones only and misses some. The sample lists roughly 6,000 clones; approximately 71% were seen once. The sequencing sample was made of lung tumor tissue. The receptors originated from a human donor with non-small cell lung cancer.

This clone was seen a few times. The chain uses TRBV7-2 and TRBJ2-1; 7 bases are a match to TRBD2. The CDR3 is 14 amino acids. Germline V gene sequence: CDR1 SGHTA, CDR2 FQGNSA. J lost 0 bases, V lost 8 bases, and 4 bases had no gene match. The CDR3 DNA reads as TGTGCCAGCCACCCGGGGGGCTCCTACAATGAGCAGTTCTTC. This sequence encodes CASHPGGSYNEQFF.

J is TRBJ2-5 and V is TRBV2, with D maybe TRBD2 (6 bases). The V end lost 6 bases, the J end lost 3 bases, and 17 bases lay between the germline ends. CDR1 is SNHLY, CDR2 FYNNEI, per germline. The CDR3 sequence is 15 residues long. This CDR3 reads CASRGTRHDKETQYF. In DNA, the CDR3 is TGTGCCAGCAGGGGGACTCGTCATGACAAAGAGACCCAGTACTTC.

This clone showed up just once. This rearrangement joins TRBV5-4 to TRBJ1-2; 11 nucleotides line up with TRBD1. CDR3 length: 15 amino acids. CDR1 and CDR2 (germline): SGHNT, YYREEE (reference sequence). V was pared by 3 bases and J by 8 bases, with 9 bases of the junction left unmatched. The CDR3 coding sequence is TGTGCCAGCAGCTCGGAACCGGGACAGGGGGGAGGCTACACCTTC. Translation: CASSSEPGQGGGYTF.

The genes are TRBV11-2 and TRBJ1-3; D is uncertain. Germline-derived CDR1 and CDR2 are SGHAT and FQNNGV. Trimming removed 4 bases at V and 0 bases at J, with 10 bases between. The CDR3 has 15 amino acids. CDR3 sequence reads: CASSSASSSGNTIYF. DNA of the CDR3: TGTGCCAGCAGCTCGGCAAGTTCCTCTGGAAACACCATATATTTT.

This chain links TRBV9 with TRBJ2-2; 11 positions match TRBD2. V gave up 4 bases and J gave up 1 base; unmatched junction bases: 12. The CDR3 consists of 19 residues. Germline CDR1 SGDLS, CDR2 YYNGEE. Here the CDR3 reads CASSPEGTSGNLNTGELFF. The CDR3, as DNA: TGTGCCAGCAGCCCCGAAGGGACTAGCGGTAATTTGAACACCGGGGAGCTGTTTTTT.

The V call is TRBV29-1, the J call TRBJ2-7; 10 bases align to TRBD1. Per the germline V gene, CDR1 is SQVTM and CDR2 is ANQGSEA. Losses at the gene ends were 6 bases for V and 7 bases for J; bases not matched to a gene: 12. The CDR3 is 14 residues long. CDR3 sequence reads: CSVDTGTGVGEQYF. The DNA for the CDR3 is TGCAGCGTGGACACCGGGACAGGGGTTGGGGAGCAGTACTTC.

This clone is a singleton in its sample. The genes are TRBV5-4 and TRBJ2-7; a weak D match, TRBD1 (5 bases). Trimming left V 2 bases short and J 3 bases short, with 9 bases between. From germline, CDR1 is SGHNT and CDR2 YYREEE (reference sequence). This CDR3 has 13 residues. As DNA, the CDR3 is TGTGCCAGCAGCTTCGCCAGGGACTACGAGCAGTACTTC. Its translation is CASSFARDYEQYF. Filled out from reference TRBV5-4 and TRBJ2-7, the complete variable domain reads ETGVTQSPTHLIKTRGQQVTLRCSSQSGHNTVSWYQQALGQGPQFIFQYYREEENGRGNFPPRFSGLQFPNYSSELNVNALELDDSALYLCASSFARDYEQYFGPGTRLTVT.

This clone was seen a single time. The chain combines TRBV19 with TRBJ2-2, with 10 bases aligning to TRBD2. The CDR3 is made up of 15 amino acids. V lost 2 bases to trimming and J lost 6 bases; unmatched junction nucleotides: 3. Germline V gives CDR1 LNHDA, CDR2 SQIVND (reference sequence). CDR3 amino acids: CASSISSGSSGELFF. CDR3 bases: TGTGCCAGTAGTATATCTAGCGGGAGCTCCGGGGAGCTGTTTTTT.

This chain connects TRBV7-2 to TRBJ2-3, with 7 bases fitting TRBD2. The length of the CDR3 is 15 residues. Germline CDR1 and CDR2: SGHTA and FQGNSA. With V trimmed by 8 bases and J by 5 bases, 13 bases remained unmatched. CDR3 loop: CASLRAAGERDTQYF. Written as DNA, the CDR3 is TGTGCCAGCTTGAGGGCGGCGGGAGAGCGAGATACGCAGTATTTT.

V and J are TRBV7-6 and TRBJ2-3; 11 nucleotides match TRBD2. This CDR3 has 15 amino acids. Per germline, CDR1 SGHVS and CDR2 FNYEAQ. J lost 8 bases, V lost 5 bases, and 9 bases had no gene match. CDR3 residues: CASSPGLAVQGTQYF. The CDR3 nucleotides are TGTGCCAGCAGCCCGGGACTAGCGGTTCAGGGTACGCAGTATTTT.

This chain links TRBV5-6 with TRBJ2-7; D is perhaps TRBD1 (5 bases). Germline-derived CDR1 and CDR2 are SGHDT and YYEEEE. The CDR3 length is 14 residues. V was trimmed by 1 base and J by 2 bases, leaving 10 bases between them. CDR3 bases: TGTGCCAGCAGCTTGTTTGCAGGGACCTACGAGCAGTACTTC. The encoded protein is CASSLFAGTYEQYF.

This clone came up once. The genes are TRBV7-2 and TRBJ1-1; D ambiguous. Germline CDR1 SGHTA, CDR2 FQGNSA. The CDR3 has 15 amino acids. V was pared by 1 base and J by 0 bases, with 9 bases between. The CDR3: CASSLVGGMNTEAFF. The CDR3, as DNA: TGTGCCAGCAGCTTAGTTGGCGGGATGAACACTGAAGCTTTCTTT.

The CDR3 DNA follows: TGTGCCAGCAGCTTGCCGGGGTTTCCCGGGGAGCTGTTTTTT. Translation: CASSLPGFPGELFF. The chain is built from TRBV5-6 and TRBJ2-2; possibly TRBD2 for D (5 bases). The V gene's germline CDR1 is SGHDT and CDR2 YYEEEE. The CDR3 sequence is 14 residues long. V was trimmed by 1 base and J by 6 bases, leaving 10 bases between them.

V and J are TRBV7-4 and TRBJ2-5, with D unresolved. The CDR3 has 14 amino acids. Trimming took off 5 bases at V and 2 bases at J, with 12 bases between the two ends. CDR1 is SGHVT, CDR2 SQSDAQ, per germline. The CDR3 nucleotides are TGTGCCAGCAGCAACGACGCAGATCAAGAGACCCAGTACTTC. Its translation: CASSNDADQETQYF.

This chain joins TRBV10-3 and TRBJ2-7, with 9 positions matching TRBD1. The V and J ends lost 6 bases and 7 bases, in that order; junction bases with no gene match: 10. The CDR3 runs to 14 residues. Germline V gives CDR1 ENHRY, CDR2 SYGVKD. DNA of the CDR3: TGTGCCATCAGATCGGACAGGGGAGTGGATGAGCAGTACTTC. The encoded protein is CAIRSDRGVDEQYF.

This rearrangement joins TRBV29-1 to TRBJ1-3; D unresolved. CDR1 is SQVTM, CDR2 ANQGSEA, per germline. V was shortened by 3 bases and J by 0 bases, with 6 bases between the two germline ends. CDR3 length: 13 amino acids. The CDR3 DNA reads TGCAGCGTTGACCCAGTCTCTGGAAACACCATATATTTT. This translates into CSVDPVSGNTIYF.

The chain carries TRBV15 and TRBJ2-7, with D uncertain. Trimming stripped 0 bases from V and 3 bases from J, with 9 bases between. The germline V gene encodes CDR1 LNHNV and CDR2 YYDKDF (reference sequence). The CDR3 is made up of 14 amino acids. The DNA of the CDR3 is TGTGCCACCAGCAGAGATGCTAGTCTCTACGAGCAGTACTTC. Amino acid sequence: CATSRDASLYEQYF.

The chain combines TRBV28 with TRBJ2-2, with 11 bases aligning to TRBD2. Trimming took 8 bases from V and 6 from J; bases not matched to a gene: 5. The CDR3 covers 14 residues. Germline CDR1 is MDHEN and CDR2 is SYDVKM. The CDR3 bases are TGTGCCAGCCTCACGACTAGCGGGGCCGGGGAGCTGTTTTTT. It codes for CASLTTSGAGELFF.

The chain links TRBV5-6 to TRBJ1-2; D not certain. CDR1 is SGHDT and CDR2 is YYEEEE in the germline V gene. This CDR3 has 13 amino acids. The ends were cut back, 0 bases at V and 6 bases at J, with 9 bases in the middle. CDR3 protein: CASSLAGQDGYTF. The CDR3 DNA reads as TGTGCCAGCAGCTTGGCCGGGCAGGATGGCTACACCTTC.

The V and J genes are TRBV5-1 and TRBJ1-5, with 8 bases aligning to TRBD1. The CDR3 is 14 amino acids. Germline V gives CDR1 SGHRS, CDR2 YFSETQ. The J segment lost 6 bases and the V segment lost 4 bases, leaving 6 bases of the junction unmatched. The CDR3 region has the DNA TGCGCCAGCAGCGCGACAGGGGAGGGTCAGCCCCAGCATTTT. Translation gives CASSATGEGQPQHF.

The chain combines TRBV5-1 with TRBJ2-7; D unresolved. The CDR3 is made up of 14 amino acids. V lost 0 bases and J lost 0, with 7 bases in between. In germline, CDR1 is SGHRS, CDR2 YFSETQ. CDR3 nucleotides: TGCGCCAGCAGCTTGGGAGGTTTCTCCTACGAGCAGTACTTC. Its protein is CASSLGGFSYEQYF.

The chain employs TRBV7-9 and TRBJ1-2; 9 bases agree with TRBD1. CDR3 length equals 16 residues. Trimming removed 10 bases from V and 3 bases from J; junction bases left unmatched: 15. Germline V lookup: CDR1 SEHNR, CDR2 FQNEAQ (reference sequence). The chain's CDR3 is CAISGTGRPRDYGYTF. CDR3 DNA: TGTGCCATCTCCGGGACAGGGAGGCCCCGGGACTATGGCTACACCTTC.

This clone was found once. V and J are TRBV7-9 and TRBJ2-5, with TRBD2 identical over 11 bases. Germline CDR1 and CDR2: SEHNR and FQNEAQ (reference sequence). V dropped 2 bases and J dropped 4; count of bases not matched to a gene: 3. CDR3 length equals 15 residues. CDR3 coding DNA: TGTGCCAGCAGCTTATGGCTAGCGGGAGGAGAGACCCAGTACTTC. This encodes CASSLWLAGGETQYF. Variable domain in full (rest from reference TRBV7-9 and TRBJ2-5): DTGVSQNPRHKITKRGQNVTFRCDPISEHNRLYWYRQTLGQGPEFLTYFQNEAQLEKSRLLSDRFSAERPKGSFSTLEIQRTEQGDSAMYLCASSLWLAGGETQYFGPGTRLLVL.

The chain has TRBV7-8 and TRBJ1-2; tentative D call: TRBD1 (6 bases). With 4 bases removed from V and 2 bases from J, the gap between germline ends came to 14 bases. Looked up from germline, CDR1 is SGHVS and CDR2 is FQNEAQ. The CDR3 has 15 amino acids. As DNA, the CDR3 is TGTGCCAGCAGCTCACCAACAGGGTCAAACTATGGCTACACCTTC. Its translation: CASSSPTGSNYGYTF.

The CDR3 DNA follows: TGTGCCAGCAGCTTACTTGGACGGAGGAACACTGAAGCTTTCTTT. Translating it yields CASSLLGRRNTEAFF. The chain has TRBV7-9 and TRBJ1-1; D is unclear. CDR3 length equals 15 residues. V was shortened by 2 bases and J by 1 base, with 11 bases between the two germline ends. Germline V lookup: CDR1 SEHNR, CDR2 FQNEAQ (reference sequence).

The chain joins TRBV30 to TRBJ1-1; TRBD1 agrees at 7 bases. The CDR3 loop spans 12 amino acids. V shed 8 bases, J shed 4 bases, and the junction held 7 bases outside the gene matches. CDR1 is GTSNPN, CDR2 SVGIG, per germline (reference sequence). The CDR3 region is CAQYRGVTEAFF. For the CDR3, the DNA is TGTGCCCAATACAGGGGCGTCACTGAAGCTTTCTTT.

The chain is built from TRBV19 and TRBJ2-3; 9 nucleotides agree with TRBD2. CDR3 length: 16 amino acids. Trimming cost V 5 bases and J 6 bases; bases outside gene matches: 12. Looked up from germline, CDR1 is LNHDA and CDR2 is SQIVND (reference sequence). In nucleotides, the CDR3 is TGTGCCAGTAGTCCGCAATCTAGCGGGGCTCTGGATACGCAGTATTTT. Translated: CASSPQSSGALDTQYF.

The chain couples TRBV9 to TRBJ1-4, with D maybe TRBD1 (5 bases). The germline V gene has CDR1 SGDLS and CDR2 YYNGEE. The V end lost 0 bases, the J end lost 8 bases, and 17 bases lay between the germline ends. This CDR3 comprises 16 residues. Here the CDR3 reads CASSVDLGKGREKLFF. In DNA, the CDR3 is TGTGCCAGCAGCGTAGATTTGGGGAAGGGGAGAGAAAAACTGTTTTTT.

This clone has just a few counts. V gene TRBV30 combines with J gene TRBJ2-5; no firm D call. Germline V CDR1 and CDR2: GTSNPN, SVGIG (reference sequence). Trimming stripped 1 base from V and 4 bases from J, with 7 bases between. This CDR3 contains 12 residues. The CDR3: CAWSGIGETQYF. DNA for the CDR3: TGTGCCTGGAGTGGAATAGGAGAGACCCAGTACTTC.

There are a few counts of this clone. V and J are TRBV19 and TRBJ1-5, with TRBD1 matching over 8 bases. Germline V gene sequence: CDR1 LNHDA, CDR2 SQIVND (reference sequence). CDR3 size: 15 residues. The V segment lost 7 bases and the J segment 2 bases; nucleotides outside the gene matches: 7. The CDR3 DNA reads as TGTGCCAGTACGTCAGGGGGCCAGGGCAATCAGCCCCAGCATTTT. It translates to CASTSGGQGNQPQHF. The variable domain in full, completed from reference TRBV19 and TRBJ1-5, reads DGGITQSPKYLFRKEGQNVTLSCEQNLNHDAMYWYRQDPGQGLRLIYYSQIVNDFQKGDIAEGYSVSREKKESFPLTVTSAQKNPTAFYLCASTSGGQGNQPQHFGDGTRLSIL.

This clone was observed a single time. The rearrangement links TRBV28 to TRBJ1-2; a weak D match, TRBD1 (5 bases). V gave up 8 bases and J gave up 8 bases, with 15 bases separating them. The CDR3 runs 12 residues. Germline-derived CDR1 and CDR2 are MDHEN and SYDVKM. CDR3 nucleotide sequence: TGTGCCAGCCACCCCGGGGGGGGAGGCTACACCTTC. Its protein product is CASHPGGGGYTF.

The rearrangement links TRBV5-1 to TRBJ2-7, with 7 bases aligning to TRBD2. The J segment lost 2 bases and the V segment lost 3 bases, leaving 5 bases of the junction unmatched. The CDR3 covers 14 residues. Germline V lookup: CDR1 SGHRS, CDR2 YFSETQ. In DNA form, the CDR3 reads TGCGCCAGCAGCTCGGGGGGTGATCCCTACGAGCAGTACTTC. The encoded protein is CASSSGGDPYEQYF.